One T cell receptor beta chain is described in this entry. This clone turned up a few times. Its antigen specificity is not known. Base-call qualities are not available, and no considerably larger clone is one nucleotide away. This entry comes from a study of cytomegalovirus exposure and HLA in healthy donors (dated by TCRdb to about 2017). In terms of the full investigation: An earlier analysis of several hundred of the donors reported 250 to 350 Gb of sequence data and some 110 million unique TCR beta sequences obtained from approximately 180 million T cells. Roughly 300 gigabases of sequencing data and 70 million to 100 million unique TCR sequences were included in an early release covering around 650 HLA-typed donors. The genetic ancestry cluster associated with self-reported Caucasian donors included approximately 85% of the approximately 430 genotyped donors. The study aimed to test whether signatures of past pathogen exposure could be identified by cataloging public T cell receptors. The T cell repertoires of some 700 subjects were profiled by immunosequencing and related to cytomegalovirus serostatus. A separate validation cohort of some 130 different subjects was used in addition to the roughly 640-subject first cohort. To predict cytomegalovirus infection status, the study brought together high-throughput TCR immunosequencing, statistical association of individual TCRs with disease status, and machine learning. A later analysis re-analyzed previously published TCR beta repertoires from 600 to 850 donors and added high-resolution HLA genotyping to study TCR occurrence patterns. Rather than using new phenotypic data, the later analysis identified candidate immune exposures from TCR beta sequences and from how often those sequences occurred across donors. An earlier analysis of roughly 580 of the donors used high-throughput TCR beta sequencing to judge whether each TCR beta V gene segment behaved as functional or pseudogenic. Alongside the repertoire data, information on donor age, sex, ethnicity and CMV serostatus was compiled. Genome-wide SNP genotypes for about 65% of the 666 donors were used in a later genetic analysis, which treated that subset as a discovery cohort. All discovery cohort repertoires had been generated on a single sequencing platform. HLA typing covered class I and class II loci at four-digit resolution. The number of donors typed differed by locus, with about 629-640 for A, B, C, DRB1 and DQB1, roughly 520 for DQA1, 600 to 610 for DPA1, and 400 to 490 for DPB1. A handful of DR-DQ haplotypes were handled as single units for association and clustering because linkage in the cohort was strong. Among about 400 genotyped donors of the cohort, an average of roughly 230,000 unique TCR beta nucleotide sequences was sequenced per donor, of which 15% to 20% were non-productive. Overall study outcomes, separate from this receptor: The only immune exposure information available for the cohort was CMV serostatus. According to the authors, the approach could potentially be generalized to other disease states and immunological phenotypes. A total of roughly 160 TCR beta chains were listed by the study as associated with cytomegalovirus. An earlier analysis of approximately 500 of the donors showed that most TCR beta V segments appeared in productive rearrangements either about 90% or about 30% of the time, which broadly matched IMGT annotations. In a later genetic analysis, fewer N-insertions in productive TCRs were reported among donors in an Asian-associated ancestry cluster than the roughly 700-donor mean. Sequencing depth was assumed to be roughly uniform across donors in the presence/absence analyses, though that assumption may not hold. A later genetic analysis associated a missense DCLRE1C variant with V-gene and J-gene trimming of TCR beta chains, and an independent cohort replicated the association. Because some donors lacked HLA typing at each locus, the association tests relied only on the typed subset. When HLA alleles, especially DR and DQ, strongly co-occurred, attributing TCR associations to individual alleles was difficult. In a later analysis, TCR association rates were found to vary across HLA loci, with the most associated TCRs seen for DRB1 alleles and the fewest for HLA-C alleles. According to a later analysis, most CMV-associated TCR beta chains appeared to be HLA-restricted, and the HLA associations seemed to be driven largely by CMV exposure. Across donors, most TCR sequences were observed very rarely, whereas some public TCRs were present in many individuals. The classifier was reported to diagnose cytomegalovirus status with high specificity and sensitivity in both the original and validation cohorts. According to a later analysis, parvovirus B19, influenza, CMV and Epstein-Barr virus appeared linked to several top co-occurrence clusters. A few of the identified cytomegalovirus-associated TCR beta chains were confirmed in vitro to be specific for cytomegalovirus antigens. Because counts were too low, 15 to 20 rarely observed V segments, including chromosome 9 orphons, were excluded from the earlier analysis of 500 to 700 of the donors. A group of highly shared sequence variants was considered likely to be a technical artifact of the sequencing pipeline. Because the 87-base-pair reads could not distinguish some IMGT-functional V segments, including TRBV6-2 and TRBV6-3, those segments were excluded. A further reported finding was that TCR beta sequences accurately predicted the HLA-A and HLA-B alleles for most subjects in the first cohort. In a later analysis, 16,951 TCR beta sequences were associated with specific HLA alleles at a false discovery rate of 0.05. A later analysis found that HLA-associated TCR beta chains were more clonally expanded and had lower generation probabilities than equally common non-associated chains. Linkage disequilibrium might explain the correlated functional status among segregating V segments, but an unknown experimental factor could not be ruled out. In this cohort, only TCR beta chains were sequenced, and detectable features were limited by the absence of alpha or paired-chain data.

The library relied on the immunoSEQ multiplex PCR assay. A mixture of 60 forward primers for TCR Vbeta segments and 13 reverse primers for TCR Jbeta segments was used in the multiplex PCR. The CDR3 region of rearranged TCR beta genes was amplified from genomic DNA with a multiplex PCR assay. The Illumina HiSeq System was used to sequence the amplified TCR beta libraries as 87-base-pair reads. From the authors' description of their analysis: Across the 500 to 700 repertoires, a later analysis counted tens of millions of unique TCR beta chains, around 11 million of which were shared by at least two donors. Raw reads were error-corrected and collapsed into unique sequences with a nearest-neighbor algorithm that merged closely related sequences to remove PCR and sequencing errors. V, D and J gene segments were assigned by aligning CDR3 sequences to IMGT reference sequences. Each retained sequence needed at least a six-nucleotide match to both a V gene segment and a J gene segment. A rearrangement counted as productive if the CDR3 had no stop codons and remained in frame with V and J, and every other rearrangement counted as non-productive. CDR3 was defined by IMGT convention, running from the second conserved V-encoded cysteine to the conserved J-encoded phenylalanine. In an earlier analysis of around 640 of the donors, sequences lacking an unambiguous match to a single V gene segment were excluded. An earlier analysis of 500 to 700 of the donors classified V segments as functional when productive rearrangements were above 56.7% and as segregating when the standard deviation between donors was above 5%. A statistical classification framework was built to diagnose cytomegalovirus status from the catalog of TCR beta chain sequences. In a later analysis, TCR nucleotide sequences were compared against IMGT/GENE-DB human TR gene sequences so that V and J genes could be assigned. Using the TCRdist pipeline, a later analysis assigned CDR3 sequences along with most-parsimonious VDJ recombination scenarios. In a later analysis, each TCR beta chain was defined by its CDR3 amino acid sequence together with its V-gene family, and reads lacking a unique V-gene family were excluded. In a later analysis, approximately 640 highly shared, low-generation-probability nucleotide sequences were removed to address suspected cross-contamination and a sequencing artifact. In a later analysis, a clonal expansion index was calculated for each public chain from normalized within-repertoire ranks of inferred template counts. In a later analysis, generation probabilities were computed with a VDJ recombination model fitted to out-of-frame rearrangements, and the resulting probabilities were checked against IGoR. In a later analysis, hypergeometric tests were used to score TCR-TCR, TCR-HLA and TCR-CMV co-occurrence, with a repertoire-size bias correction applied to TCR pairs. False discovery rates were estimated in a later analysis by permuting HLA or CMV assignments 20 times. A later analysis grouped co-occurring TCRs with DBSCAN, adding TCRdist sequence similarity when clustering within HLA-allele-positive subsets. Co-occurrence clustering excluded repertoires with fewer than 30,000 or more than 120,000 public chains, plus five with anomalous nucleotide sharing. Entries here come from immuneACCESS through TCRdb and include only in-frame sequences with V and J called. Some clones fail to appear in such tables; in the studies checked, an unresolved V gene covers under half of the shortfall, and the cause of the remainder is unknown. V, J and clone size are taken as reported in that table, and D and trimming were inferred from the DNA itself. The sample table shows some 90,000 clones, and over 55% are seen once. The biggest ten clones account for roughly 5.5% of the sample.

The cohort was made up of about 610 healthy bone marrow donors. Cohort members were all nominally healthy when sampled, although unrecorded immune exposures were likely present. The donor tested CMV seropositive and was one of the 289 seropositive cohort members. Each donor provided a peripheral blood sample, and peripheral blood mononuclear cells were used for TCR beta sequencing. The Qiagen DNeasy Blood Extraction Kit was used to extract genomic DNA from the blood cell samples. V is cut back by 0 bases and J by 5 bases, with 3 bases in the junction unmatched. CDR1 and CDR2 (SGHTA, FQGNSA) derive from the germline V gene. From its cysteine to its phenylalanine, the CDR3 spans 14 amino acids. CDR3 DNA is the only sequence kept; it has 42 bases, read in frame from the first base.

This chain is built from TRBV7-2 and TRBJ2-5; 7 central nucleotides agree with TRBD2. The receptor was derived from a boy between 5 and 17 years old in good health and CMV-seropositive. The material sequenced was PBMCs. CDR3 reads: CASSLAAGAETQYF. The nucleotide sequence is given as TGTGCCAGCAGCTTAGCGGCGGGAGCCGAGACCCAGTACTTC.